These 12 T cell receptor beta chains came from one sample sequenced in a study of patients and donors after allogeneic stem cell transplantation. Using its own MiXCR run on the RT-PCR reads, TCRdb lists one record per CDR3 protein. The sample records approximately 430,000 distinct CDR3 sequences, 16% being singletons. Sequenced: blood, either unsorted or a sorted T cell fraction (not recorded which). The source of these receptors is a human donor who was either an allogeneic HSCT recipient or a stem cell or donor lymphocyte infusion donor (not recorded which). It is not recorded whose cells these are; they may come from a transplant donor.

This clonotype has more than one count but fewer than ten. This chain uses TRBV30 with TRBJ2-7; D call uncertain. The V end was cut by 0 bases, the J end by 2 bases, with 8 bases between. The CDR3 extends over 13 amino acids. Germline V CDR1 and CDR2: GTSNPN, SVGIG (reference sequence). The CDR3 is CAWSVRAAYEQYF. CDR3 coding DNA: TGTGCCTGGAGTGTAAGGGCCGCCTACGAGCAGTACTTC.

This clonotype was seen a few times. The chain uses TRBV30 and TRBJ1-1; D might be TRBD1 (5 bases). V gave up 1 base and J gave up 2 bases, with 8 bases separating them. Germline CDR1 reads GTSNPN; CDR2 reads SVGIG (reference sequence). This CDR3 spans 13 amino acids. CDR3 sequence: CAWSGGVNTEAFF. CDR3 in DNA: TGTGCCTGGAGTGGGGGGGTAAACACTGAAGCTTTCTTT. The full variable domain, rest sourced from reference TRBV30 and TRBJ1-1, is SQTIHQWPATLVQPVGSPLSLECTVEGTSNPNLYWYRQAAGRGLQLLFYSVGIGQISSEVPQNLSASRPQDRQFILSSKKLLLSDSGFYLCAWSGGVNTEAFFGQGTRLTVV.

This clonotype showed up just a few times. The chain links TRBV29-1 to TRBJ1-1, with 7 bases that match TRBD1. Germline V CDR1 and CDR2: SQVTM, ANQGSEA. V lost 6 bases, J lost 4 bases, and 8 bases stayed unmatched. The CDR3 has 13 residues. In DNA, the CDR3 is TGCAGCGTCGTAAGGGGGCGCGGCACTGAAGCTTTCTTT. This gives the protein CSVVRGRGTEAFF.

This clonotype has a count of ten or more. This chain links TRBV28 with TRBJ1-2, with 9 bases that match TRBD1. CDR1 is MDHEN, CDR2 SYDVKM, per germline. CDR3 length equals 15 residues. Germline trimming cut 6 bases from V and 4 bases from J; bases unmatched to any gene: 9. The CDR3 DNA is TGTGCCAGCAGCCAGGGGGGACAGGGTGCCTATGGCTACACCTTC. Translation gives CASSQGGQGAYGYTF.

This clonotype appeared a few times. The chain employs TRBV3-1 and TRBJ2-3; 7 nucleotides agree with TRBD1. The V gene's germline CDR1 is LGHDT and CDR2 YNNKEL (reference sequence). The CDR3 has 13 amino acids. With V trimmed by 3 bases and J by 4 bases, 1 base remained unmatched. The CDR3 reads CASSQQGADTQYF. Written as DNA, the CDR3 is TGTGCCAGCAGCCAGCAGGGGGCAGATACGCAGTATTTT.

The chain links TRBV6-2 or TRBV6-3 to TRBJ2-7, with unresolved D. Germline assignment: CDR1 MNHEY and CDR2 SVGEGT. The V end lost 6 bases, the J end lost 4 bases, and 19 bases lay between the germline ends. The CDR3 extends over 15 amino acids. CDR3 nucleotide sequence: TGTGCCAGCAGAGACCCTCCTCAATCAATTTACGAGCAGTACTTC. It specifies CASRDPPQSIYEQYF.

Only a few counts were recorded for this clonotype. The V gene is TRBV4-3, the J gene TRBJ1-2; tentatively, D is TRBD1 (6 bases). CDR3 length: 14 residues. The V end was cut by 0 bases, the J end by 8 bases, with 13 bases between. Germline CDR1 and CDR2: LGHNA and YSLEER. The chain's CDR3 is CASSQEAGATGYTF. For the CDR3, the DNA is TGCGCCAGCAGCCAAGAAGCGGGGGCGACCGGCTACACCTTC.

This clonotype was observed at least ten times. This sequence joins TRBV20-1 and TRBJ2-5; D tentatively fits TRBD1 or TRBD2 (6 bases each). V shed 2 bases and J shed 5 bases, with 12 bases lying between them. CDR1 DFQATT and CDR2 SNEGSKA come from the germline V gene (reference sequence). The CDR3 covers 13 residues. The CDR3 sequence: CSARWGAGETQYF. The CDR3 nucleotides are TGCAGTGCTAGATGGGGGGCTGGGGAGACCCAGTACTTC.

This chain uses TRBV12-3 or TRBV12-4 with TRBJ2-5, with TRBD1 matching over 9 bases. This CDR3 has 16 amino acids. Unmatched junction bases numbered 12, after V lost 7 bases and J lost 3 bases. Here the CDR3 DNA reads TGTGCCAGCACCAATTACAGGGGGCTTACGGAAGAGACCCAGTACTTC. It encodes CASTNYRGLTEETQYF.

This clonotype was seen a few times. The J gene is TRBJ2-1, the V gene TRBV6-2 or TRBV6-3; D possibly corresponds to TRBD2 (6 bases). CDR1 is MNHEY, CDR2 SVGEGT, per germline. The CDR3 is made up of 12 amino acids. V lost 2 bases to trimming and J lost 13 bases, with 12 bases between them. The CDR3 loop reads CASSYPGTSQFF. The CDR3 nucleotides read TGTGCCAGCAGTTACCCCGGGACTTCCCAGTTCTTC.

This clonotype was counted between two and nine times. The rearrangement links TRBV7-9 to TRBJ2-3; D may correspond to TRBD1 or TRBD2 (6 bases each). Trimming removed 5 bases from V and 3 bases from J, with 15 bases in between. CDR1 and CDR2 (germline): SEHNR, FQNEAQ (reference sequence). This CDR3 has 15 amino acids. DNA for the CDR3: TGTGCCAGCAGCCCGGGGGCTAGCTGGACAGATACGCAGTATTTT. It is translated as CASSPGASWTDTQYF.

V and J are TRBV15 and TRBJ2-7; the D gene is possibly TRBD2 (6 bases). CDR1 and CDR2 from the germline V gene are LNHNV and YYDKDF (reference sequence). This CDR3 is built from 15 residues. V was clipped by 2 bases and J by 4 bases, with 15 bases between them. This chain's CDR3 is CATSRKVGGTYEQYF. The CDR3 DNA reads TGTGCCACCAGCAGAAAGGTGGGAGGCACTTACGAGCAGTACTTC.